These 32 T cell receptor beta chains share one sample of origin, sequenced in a study of T cell responses to AZD1222 COVID-19 vaccine. TCRdb's table, derived via immunoSEQ multiplex PCR, lists solely in-frame clones and lacks some. The sample yields around 160,000 clones, 90% to 95% seen once. The source was peripheral blood, collected 28 days after the second AZD1222 dose. The receptors stem from an adult who received the AZD1222 COVID-19 vaccine.

The J gene is TRBJ2-1, the V gene TRBV28; D gene unclear. The CDR3 contains 13 residues. Trimming removed 7 bases at V and 5 bases at J, with 12 bases between. The germline gives CDR1 MDHEN, CDR2 SYDVKM. DNA of the CDR3: TGTGCCAGCACCGCTGCCCCCAACAATGAGCAGTTCTTC. Translation gives CASTAAPNNEQFF.

A remark on this clone: Other DNA sequences of this sample code for an identical CDR3. The chain links TRBV30 to TRBJ2-5, with a weak D call TRBD2 (5 bases). Germline lookup yields CDR1 GTSNPN and CDR2 SVGIG (reference sequence). V lost 3 bases to trimming and J lost 5 bases, with 7 bases between them. The CDR3 loop spans 11 amino acids. The CDR3 sequence is CAWSPGETQYF. CDR3 DNA sequence: TGTGCCTGGAGCCCGGGGGAGACCCAGTACTTC.

The DNA of the CDR3 is TGTGCCAGCTCACCCCGACTAGCGGAAGAGACCCAGTACTTC. Translation gives CASSPRLAEETQYF. V is TRBV18 and J is TRBJ2-5; 9 bases match TRBD2. Germline V gene data show CDR1 as KGHSH and CDR2 as LQKENI. V shed 3 bases and J 3 bases; nucleotides not matched to a gene: 2. The CDR3 runs to 14 residues. The full variable domain, in which reference TRBV18 and TRBJ2-5 provide the parts outside the CDR3, is NAGVMQNPRHLVRRRGQEARLRCSPMKGHSHVYWYRQLPEEGLKFMVYLQKENIIDESGMPKERFSAEFPKEGPSILRIQQVVRGDSAAYFCASSPRLAEETQYFGPGTRLLVL.

The chain combines TRBV18 with TRBJ1-3; no firm D call. Germline CDR1 and CDR2: KGHSH and LQKENI. This CDR3 has 18 residues. Trimming removed 3 bases at V and 0 bases at J, with 18 bases between. The CDR3 DNA follows: TGTGCCAGCTCACCTCGTCTCCCACAGTTCAACTCTGGAAACACCATATATTTT. This gives the protein CASSPRLPQFNSGNTIYF.

The chain carries TRBV19 and TRBJ2-7, with D perhaps matching TRBD2 (6 bases). The CDR3 sequence is 13 residues long. Germline V gene lookup returns CDR1 LNHDA and CDR2 SQIVND (reference sequence). Between the trimmed V and J ends, which lost 5 bases and 2 bases, there was a span of 10 bases. The CDR3 DNA reads as TGTGCCAGTAGTCAGGGACTCACCTACGAGCAGTACTTC. Translation gives CASSQGLTYEQYF.

The gene calls are TRBV7-2 and TRBJ2-1, with 10 bases matching TRBD2. With 4 bases clipped from V and 2 bases from J, the junction kept 2 bases outside the gene matches. Germline lookup yields CDR1 SGHTA and CDR2 FQGNSA. The CDR3 has 15 residues. In DNA form, the CDR3 reads TGTGCCAGCAGCTCCCTAGCGGGGGCCTACAATGAGCAGTTCTTC. It is translated as CASSSLAGAYNEQFF.

The chain is built from TRBV30 and TRBJ1-1; D perhaps matches TRBD1 (5 bases). The CDR3 covers 12 residues. Per germline, CDR1 GTSNPN and CDR2 SVGIG (reference sequence). Trimming pared 2 bases from V and 3 bases from J, leaving 7 bases between. In DNA, the CDR3 is TGTGCCTGGAGTCTGGGGGACACTGAAGCTTTCTTT. Amino acid sequence: CAWSLGDTEAFF.

Only a few counts were recorded for this clone. The chain couples TRBV4-1 to TRBJ2-3, with 8 bases matching TRBD2. Per germline, CDR1 MGHRA and CDR2 YSYEKL. The CDR3 extends over 17 amino acids. Trimming removed 1 base from V and 9 bases from J; junction bases left unmatched: 15. The DNA of the CDR3 is TGCGCCAGCAGCCAAGCGCGGCCTAGCGGGTCCCCCCCCACGCAGTATTTT. Translated: CASSQARPSGSPPTQYF.

The chain is built from TRBV19 and TRBJ1-2, with D uncertain. Per germline, CDR1 LNHDA and CDR2 SQIVND (reference sequence). This CDR3 contains 14 residues. V was cut by 0 bases and J by 2 bases, with 7 bases left in between. The CDR3 region is CASSIDRGNYGYTF. The CDR3 coding sequence is TGTGCCAGTAGTATAGATCGAGGGAACTATGGCTACACCTTC.

This clone was detected a few times. V is TRBV7-9 and J is TRBJ1-2; 8 bases map to TRBD1. The CDR3 is made up of 14 amino acids. Germline lookup yields CDR1 SEHNR and CDR2 FQNEAQ (reference sequence). The V and J ends lost 1 base and 6 bases, in that order; junction bases with no gene match: 4. The CDR3 nucleotides read TGTGCCAGCAGCTTAGGGACAGGGTGGGATGGCTACACCTTC. Its translation is CASSLGTGWDGYTF.

This sequence joins TRBV5-1 and TRBJ2-7; 8 nucleotides align to TRBD1. CDR3 length equals 15 residues. With V trimmed by 0 bases and J by 2 bases, 4 bases remained unmatched. Germline CDR1 SGHRS, CDR2 YFSETQ. The DNA for the CDR3 is TGCGCCAGCAGCTTGGCCGGGACAGGACCCTACGAGCAGTACTTC. The encoded protein is CASSLAGTGPYEQYF.

The J gene is TRBJ1-2, the V gene TRBV2; 8 bases align to TRBD1. The trim removed 10 bases at V and 3 bases at J, leaving 4 bases unmatched. Germline V lookup: CDR1 SNHLY, CDR2 FYNNEI. This CDR3 has 12 residues. CDR3 sequence: CANPTGDYGYTF. Here the CDR3 DNA reads TGTGCCAACCCGACAGGGGACTATGGCTACACCTTC.

The chain employs TRBV10-3 and TRBJ1-2, with 7 bases that match TRBD1. J gave up 4 bases and V 10 bases, and 9 bases lay outside the gene matches. The germline V gene encodes CDR1 ENHRY and CDR2 SYGVKD. This CDR3 spans 13 amino acids. The CDR3 DNA follows: TGTGCCACCACGGACAGGACCCTCTATGGCTACACCTTC. This codes for CATTDRTLYGYTF.

The genes are TRBV28 and TRBJ1-5, with D possibly matching TRBD1 (5 bases). The V end was cut by 3 bases, the J end by 5 bases, with 17 bases between. From germline, CDR1 is MDHEN and CDR2 SYDVKM. The CDR3 spans 16 residues. The CDR3 sequence: CASSFWGGRGDQPQHF. CDR3 DNA: TGTGCCAGCAGTTTCTGGGGAGGTCGGGGGGATCAGCCCCAGCATTTT. The entire variable domain, with the rest obtained from reference TRBV28 and TRBJ1-5, is as follows: DVKVTQSSRYLVKRTGEKVFLECVQDMDHENMFWYRQDPGLGLRLIYFSYDVKMKEKGDIPEGYSVSREKKERFSLILESASTNQTSMYLCASSFWGGRGDQPQHFGDGTRLSIL.

This clone came up a few times. The rearrangement links TRBV6-5 to TRBJ1-5, with D possibly TRBD1 on 5 matching bases. The CDR3 extends over 15 amino acids. Germline V gene data show CDR1 as MNHEY and CDR2 as SVGAGI. V was cut by 5 bases and J by 2 bases, with 13 bases left in between. The CDR3 region is CASSPRDRGNQPQHF. The CDR3 coding sequence is TGTGCCAGCAGTCCCCGGGACCGGGGCAATCAGCCCCAGCATTTT.

The chain combines TRBV5-8 with TRBJ2-5, with TRBD2 matching 10 bases. The CDR3 has 15 amino acids. V lost 6 bases and J lost 1; bases outside the gene matches: 6. The germline CDR1 and CDR2 sequences are SGHTS and YDEGEE. Here the CDR3 DNA reads TGTGCCAGCACCCGGACTAGCGGACTCCAAGAGACCCAGTACTTC. This encodes CASTRTSGLQETQYF.

The chain has TRBV25-1 and TRBJ2-2, with D possibly matching TRBD1 (6 bases). In germline, CDR1 is MGHDK, CDR2 SYGVNS. This CDR3 has 13 amino acids. V lost 6 bases and J 3 bases, leaving 8 bases between the germline ends. CDR3: CASRGADTGELFF. For the CDR3, the DNA is TGTGCCAGCAGGGGGGCGGACACCGGGGAGCTGTTTTTT.

V and J are TRBV11-2 and TRBJ2-1, with D tentatively TRBD2 (7 bases). CDR3 length equals 17 residues. Germline V gene lookup returns CDR1 SGHAT and CDR2 FQNNGV. V was trimmed by 2 bases and J by 5 bases, leaving 19 bases between them. The CDR3, as DNA: TGTGCCAGCAGCTTAAATGGGGGCGGGAGCATCGACAATGAGCAGTTCTTC. Its translation: CASSLNGGGSIDNEQFF.

The V gene is TRBV30, the J gene TRBJ1-1; D ambiguous. CDR1 and CDR2 from the germline V gene are GTSNPN and SVGIG (reference sequence). Trimming left V 6 bases short and J 1 base short, with 12 bases between. The CDR3 contains 13 residues. CDR3 coding DNA: TGTGCCTGCTGCGTGGCGCCGAACACTGAAGCTTTCTTT. This encodes CACCVAPNTEAFF. The complete variable domain, with remaining parts taken from reference TRBV30 and TRBJ1-1, reads SQTIHQWPATLVQPVGSPLSLECTVEGTSNPNLYWYRQAAGRGLQLLFYSVGIGQISSEVPQNLSASRPQDRQFILSSKKLLLSDSGFYLCACCVAPNTEAFFGQGTRLTVV.

This clone has just one count. The V call is TRBV7-2, the J call TRBJ1-5; maybe TRBD1 (5 bases). Trimming cost V 3 bases and J 9 bases, with 9 bases left between them. CDR3 length: 12 residues. CDR1 is SGHTA and CDR2 is FQGNSA in the germline V gene. The CDR3: CASSFSQGPQHF. CDR3 DNA: TGTGCCAGCAGCTTTAGCCAGGGGCCCCAGCATTTT.

The chain is built from TRBV12-5 and TRBJ1-5; D unresolved. Germline loops: CDR1 LGHNT, CDR2 FRNRAP. V shed 1 base and J shed 0 bases, with 7 bases lying between them. The CDR3 loop spans 15 amino acids. The chain's CDR3 is CASGLGQNSNQPQHF. The CDR3 DNA reads as TGTGCTAGTGGTTTGGGACAAAATAGCAATCAGCCCCAGCATTTT. The whole variable domain, remainder taken from reference TRBV12-5 and TRBJ1-5, is DARVTQTPRHKVTEMGQEVTMRCQPILGHNTVFWYRQTMMQGLELLAYFRNRAPLDDSGMPKDRFSAEMPDATLATLKIQPSEPRDSAVYFCASGLGQNSNQPQHFGDGTRLSIL.

The rearrangement joins TRBV6-5 to TRBJ1-1, with D perhaps matching TRBD1 (6 bases). This CDR3 contains 14 residues. Trimming took 7 bases from V and 0 from J, leaving 12 bases between them. Per the germline V gene, CDR1 is MNHEY and CDR2 is SVGAGI. The CDR3 sequence is CASTRGGVNTEAFF. The CDR3 DNA sequence: TGTGCCAGCACGAGGGGGGGAGTGAACACTGAAGCTTTCTTT.

V is TRBV18 and J is TRBJ1-1, with 8 bases aligning to TRBD1. The germline CDR1 and CDR2 sequences are KGHSH and LQKENI. The CDR3 extends over 16 amino acids. Trimming took 6 bases from V and 1 from J; bases not matched to a gene: 10. CDR3 region: CASSPTRTGKNTEAFF. CDR3 DNA sequence: TGTGCCAGCTCTCCCACCCGGACAGGGAAGAACACTGAAGCTTTCTTT.

The chain employs TRBV11-3 and TRBJ2-1, with D possibly matching TRBD2 (5 bases). V lost 2 bases and J 1 base, leaving 9 bases between the germline ends. Germline CDR1 is SGHNT and CDR2 is YENEEA. The CDR3 extends over 15 amino acids. The CDR3 sequence: CASSLRTASYNEQFF. The DNA for the CDR3 is TGTGCCAGCAGCTTACGGACTGCATCCTACAATGAGCAGTTCTTC.

V gene TRBV28 combines with J gene TRBJ2-3; no clear D gene. Germline V gene data show CDR1 as MDHEN and CDR2 as SYDVKM. The CDR3 spans 12 residues. Trimming removed 7 bases from V and 2 bases from J, with 7 bases in between. The CDR3 loop is CASKEVTDTQYF. The CDR3 coding sequence is TGTGCCAGCAAGGAAGTCACAGATACGCAGTATTTT.

The chain combines TRBV2 with TRBJ1-2, with D hard to call. Germline-derived CDR1 and CDR2 are SNHLY and FYNNEI. The CDR3 runs 15 residues. Trimming pared 2 bases from V and 1 base from J, leaving 11 bases between. CDR3 residues: CASSEMAEVNYGYTF. CDR3 nucleotide sequence: TGTGCCAGCAGTGAAATGGCAGAAGTTAACTATGGCTACACCTTC.

This clone was recorded a few times. The chain links TRBV27 to TRBJ1-5; 7 bases are shared with TRBD1. This CDR3 spans 14 amino acids. V lost 5 bases, J lost 4 bases, and 5 bases stayed unmatched. CDR1 is MNHEY, CDR2 SMNVEV, per germline (reference sequence). The CDR3 reads CASSRNRGNQPQHF. The CDR3 bases are TGTGCCAGCAGTAGAAACAGGGGTAATCAGCCCCAGCATTTT.

The chain couples TRBV29-1 to TRBJ1-1, with TRBD1 identical over 10 bases. CDR3 length: 17 amino acids. The ends lost 4 bases at V and 0 bases at J; junction bases unmatched: 11. Per the germline V gene, CDR1 is SQVTM and CDR2 is ANQGSEA. Written as DNA, the CDR3 is TGCAGCGTTGCCCAGGACAGGGGGTTCTACATGAACACTGAAGCTTTCTTT. It specifies CSVAQDRGFYMNTEAFF.

The chain has TRBV23-1 and TRBJ1-2; D is ambiguous. TRBV23-1 is identified as an open reading frame with a role that is uncertain. The CDR3 contains 10 residues. V lost 7 bases to trimming and J lost 5 bases, with 5 bases between them. The CDR3 loop reads CASIPYGYTF. The CDR3, as DNA: TGCGCCAGCATACCATATGGCTACACCTTC.

The DNA for the CDR3 is TGTGCCAGCAGCGGCGACAGGGTATTGTTCTTC. It encodes CASSGDRVLFF. V and J are TRBV7-9 and TRBJ2-1; 7 nucleotides match TRBD1. This CDR3 is 11 amino acids long. Germline CDR1 reads SEHNR; CDR2 reads FQNEAQ (reference sequence). V was clipped by 5 bases and J by 15 bases; unmatched bases: 7.

The gene calls are TRBV28 and TRBJ1-3; TRBD1 aligns across 7 bases. The V gene end was trimmed by 5 bases and the J gene end by 2 bases; junction bases not matched to a gene: 9. The germline gives CDR1 MDHEN, CDR2 SYDVKM. This CDR3 region has 16 residues. In DNA form, the CDR3 reads TGTGCCAGCAGTATGACAGGGAGTTTGGCTGGAAACACCATATATTTT. Its translation: CASSMTGSLAGNTIYF.

The chain couples TRBV7-2 to TRBJ2-2, with 7 bases matching TRBD2. The CDR3 totals 16 residues. Trimming cost V 1 base and J 2 bases; bases outside gene matches: 4. Per the germline V gene, CDR1 is SGHTA and CDR2 is FQGNSA. The CDR3 bases are TGTGCCAGCAGCTTAGTCGCTAGCGGAAACACCGGGGAGCTGTTTTTT. It codes for CASSLVASGNTGELFF.